This paragraph reports one TCR beta chain. This sample is part of a study of cytomegalovirus exposure and HLA in healthy donors. Primers for the PCR totalled 60 Vbeta and 13 Jbeta. Method: immunoSEQ multiplex PCR; TCRdb's copy keeps in-frame clones and lacks some. The table has 150,000 to 200,000 clones, roughly 80% seen once; the top ten hold around 1.6%. Germline loops: CDR1 SGHRS, CDR2 YFSETQ. There are 17 residues in the CDR3. V shed 4 bases, J shed 1 base, and the junction held 4 bases outside the gene matches. This sequence originates from a woman in her forties or fifties in good health and CMV-seronegative. The rearrangement links TRBV5-1 to TRBJ2-6; 11 bases map to TRBD1. Sequencing was carried out using PBMCs. This CDR3 is CASSQGQGASGANVLTF. In nucleotides, the CDR3 is TGCGCCAGCAGCCAAGGACAGGGGGCGTCTGGGGCCAACGTCCTGACTTTC.